This T cell receptor beta chain was captured by sequencing in a study of T cells after yellow fever vaccination. TCRdb itself ran the 5' RACE reads through MiXCR, one entry per CDR3 protein. The table shows under 400,000 distinct CDR3 sequences, with around 12% occurring only once. This clonotype occurred a few times. Specimen: CD4+ T cells sorted from PBMCs, collected 15 days after the yellow fever booster vaccination. The TCR was taken from a man aged 18 to 29 who received the YFV17D yellow fever vaccine.

The CDR3 sequence is CASGQGTSRRRTDTQYF. As DNA, the CDR3 is TGTGCCAGCGGGCAGGGGACCTCCCGGCGGAGGACAGATACGCAGTATTTT. This rearrangement joins TRBV7-9 to TRBJ2-3, with D perhaps matching TRBD1 (6 bases). The germline gives CDR1 SEHNR, CDR2 FQNEAQ (reference sequence). V lost 8 bases and J lost 3, with 24 bases in between. This CDR3 comprises 17 residues. Filled out from reference TRBV7-9 and TRBJ2-3, the complete variable domain reads DTGVSQNPRHKITKRGQNVTFRCDPISEHNRLYWYRQTLGQGPEFLTYFQNEAQLEKSRLLSDRFSAERPKGSFSTLEIQRTEQGDSAMYLCASGQGTSRRRTDTQYFGPGTRLTVL.